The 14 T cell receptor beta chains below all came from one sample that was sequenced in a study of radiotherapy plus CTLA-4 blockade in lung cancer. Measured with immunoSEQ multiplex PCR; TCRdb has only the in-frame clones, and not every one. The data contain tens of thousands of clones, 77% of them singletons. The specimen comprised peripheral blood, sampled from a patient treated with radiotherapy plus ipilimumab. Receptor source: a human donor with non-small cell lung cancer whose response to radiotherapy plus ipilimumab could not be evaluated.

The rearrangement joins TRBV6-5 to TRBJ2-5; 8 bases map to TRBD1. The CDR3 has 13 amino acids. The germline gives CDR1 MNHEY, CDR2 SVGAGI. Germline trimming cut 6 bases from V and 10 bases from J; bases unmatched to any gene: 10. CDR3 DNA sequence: TGTGCCAGCAGACAGGGGGGTCGGGTGGACCAGTACTTC. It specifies CASRQGGRVDQYF.

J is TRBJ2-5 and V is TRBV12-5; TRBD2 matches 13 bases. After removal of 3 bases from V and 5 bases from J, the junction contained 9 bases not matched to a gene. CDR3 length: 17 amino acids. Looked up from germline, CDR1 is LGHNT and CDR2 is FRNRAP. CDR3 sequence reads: CASGLTTGLAGEETQYF. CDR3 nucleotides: TGTGCTAGTGGTTTAACTACCGGACTAGCGGGGGAGGAGACCCAGTACTTC.

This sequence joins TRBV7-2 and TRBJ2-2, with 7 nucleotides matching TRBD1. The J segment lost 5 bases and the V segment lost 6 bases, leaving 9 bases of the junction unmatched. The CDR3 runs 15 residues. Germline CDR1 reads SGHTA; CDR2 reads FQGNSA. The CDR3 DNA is TGTGCCAGCAGTTTTACAGGGGCCAGAACCGGGGAGCTGTTTTTT. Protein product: CASSFTGARTGELFF.

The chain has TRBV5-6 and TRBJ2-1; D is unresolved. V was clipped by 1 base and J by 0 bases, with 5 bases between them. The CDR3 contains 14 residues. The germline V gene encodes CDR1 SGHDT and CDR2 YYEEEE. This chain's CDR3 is CASSLTSSYNEQFF. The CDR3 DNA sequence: TGTGCCAGCAGCTTGACAAGCTCCTACAATGAGCAGTTCTTC.

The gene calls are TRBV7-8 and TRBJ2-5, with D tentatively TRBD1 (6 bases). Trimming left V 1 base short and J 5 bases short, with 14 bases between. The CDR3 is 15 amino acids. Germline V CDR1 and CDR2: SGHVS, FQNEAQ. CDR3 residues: CASSLVGGIPETQYF. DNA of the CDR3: TGTGCCAGCAGCTTAGTAGGGGGAATACCGGAGACCCAGTACTTC.

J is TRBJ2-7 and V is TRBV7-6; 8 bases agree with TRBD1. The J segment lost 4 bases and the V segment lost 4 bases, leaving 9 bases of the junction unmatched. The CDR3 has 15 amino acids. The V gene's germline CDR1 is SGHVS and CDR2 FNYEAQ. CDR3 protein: CASSSAQDRVYEQYF. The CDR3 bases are TGTGCCAGCAGCTCCGCACAGGACAGGGTTTACGAGCAGTACTTC.

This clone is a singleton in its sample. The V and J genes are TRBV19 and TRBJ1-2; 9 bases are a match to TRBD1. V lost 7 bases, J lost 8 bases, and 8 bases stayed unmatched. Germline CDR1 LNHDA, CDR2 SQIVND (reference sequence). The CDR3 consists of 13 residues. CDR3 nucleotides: TGTGCCAGTACCATACAGGGGGCGCAGGGCTACACCTTC. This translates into CASTIQGAQGYTF.

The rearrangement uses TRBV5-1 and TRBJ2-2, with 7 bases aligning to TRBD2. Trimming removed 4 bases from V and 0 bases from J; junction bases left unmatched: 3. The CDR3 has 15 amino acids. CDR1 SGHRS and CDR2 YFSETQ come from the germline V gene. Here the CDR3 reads CASSGGVPNTGELFF. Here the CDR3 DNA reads TGCGCCAGCAGCGGGGGGGTTCCGAACACCGGGGAGCTGTTTTTT.

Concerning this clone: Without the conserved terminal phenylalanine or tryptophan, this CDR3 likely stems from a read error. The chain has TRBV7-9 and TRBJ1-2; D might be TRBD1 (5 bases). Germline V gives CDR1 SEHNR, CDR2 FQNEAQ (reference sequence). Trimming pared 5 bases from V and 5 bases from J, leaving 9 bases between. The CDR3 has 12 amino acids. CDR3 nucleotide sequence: TGTGCCAGCAGCCCGACAGATTATGGCTACACCCTC. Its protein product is CASSPTDYGYTL.

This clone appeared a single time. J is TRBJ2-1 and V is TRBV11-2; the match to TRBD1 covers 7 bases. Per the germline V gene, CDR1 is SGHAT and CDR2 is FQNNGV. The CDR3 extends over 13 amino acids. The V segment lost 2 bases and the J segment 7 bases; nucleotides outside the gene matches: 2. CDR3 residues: CASSLSRGNEQFF. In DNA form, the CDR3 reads TGTGCCAGCAGCTTAAGCAGGGGGAATGAGCAGTTCTTC.

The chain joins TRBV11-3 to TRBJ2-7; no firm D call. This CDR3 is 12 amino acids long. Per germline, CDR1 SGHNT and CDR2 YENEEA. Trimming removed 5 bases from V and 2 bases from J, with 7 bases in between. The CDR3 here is CASSPNTYEQYF. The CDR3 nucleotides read TGTGCCAGCAGCCCAAACACCTACGAGCAGTACTTC. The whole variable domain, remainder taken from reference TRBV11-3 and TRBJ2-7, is EAGVVQSPRYKIIEKKQPVAFWCNPISGHNTLYWYLQNLGQGPELLIRYENEEAVDDSQLPKDRFSAERLKGVDSTLKIQPAELGDSAVYLCASSPNTYEQYFGPGTRLTVT.

The DNA for the CDR3 is TGTGCCAGCAGCTTAAGAGCTAGTAGCGAGCAGTACTTC. This gives the protein CASSLRASSEQYF. This sequence joins TRBV7-2 and TRBJ2-7; D gene unclear. The V end lost 2 bases, the J end lost 6 bases, and 11 bases lay between the germline ends. CDR1 SGHTA and CDR2 FQGNSA come from the germline V gene. The CDR3 consists of 13 residues.

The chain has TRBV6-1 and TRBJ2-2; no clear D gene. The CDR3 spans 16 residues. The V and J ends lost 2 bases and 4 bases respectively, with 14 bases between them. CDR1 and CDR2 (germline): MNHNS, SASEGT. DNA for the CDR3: TGTGCCAGCAGTGAAACGTTAGCTACCCCCACCGGGGAGCTGTTTTTT. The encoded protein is CASSETLATPTGELFF.

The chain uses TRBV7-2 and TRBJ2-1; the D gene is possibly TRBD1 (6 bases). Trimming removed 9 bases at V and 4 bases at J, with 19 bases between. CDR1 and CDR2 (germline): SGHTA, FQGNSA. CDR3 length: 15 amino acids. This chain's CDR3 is CASGAGGQYYNEQFF. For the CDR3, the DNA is TGTGCCAGTGGAGCAGGTGGACAGTATTACAATGAGCAGTTCTTC.